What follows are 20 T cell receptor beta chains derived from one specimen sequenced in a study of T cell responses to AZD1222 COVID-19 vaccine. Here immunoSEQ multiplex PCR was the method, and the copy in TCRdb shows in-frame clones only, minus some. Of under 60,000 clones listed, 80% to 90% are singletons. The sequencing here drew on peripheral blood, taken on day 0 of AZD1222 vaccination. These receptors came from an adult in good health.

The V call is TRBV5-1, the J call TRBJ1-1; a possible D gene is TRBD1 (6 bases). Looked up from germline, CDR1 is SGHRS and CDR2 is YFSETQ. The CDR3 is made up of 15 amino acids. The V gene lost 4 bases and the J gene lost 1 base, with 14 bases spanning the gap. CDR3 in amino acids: CASSPQTGSNTEAFF. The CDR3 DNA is TGCGCCAGCAGCCCACAGACAGGTTCGAACACTGAAGCTTTCTTT.

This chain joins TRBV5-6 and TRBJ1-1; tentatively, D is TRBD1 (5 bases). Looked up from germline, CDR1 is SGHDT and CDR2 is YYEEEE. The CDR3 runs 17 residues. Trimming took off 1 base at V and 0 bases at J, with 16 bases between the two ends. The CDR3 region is CASSLKGGGGMNTEAFF. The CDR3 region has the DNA TGTGCCAGCAGCTTGAAAGGCGGTGGGGGGATGAACACTGAAGCTTTCTTT.

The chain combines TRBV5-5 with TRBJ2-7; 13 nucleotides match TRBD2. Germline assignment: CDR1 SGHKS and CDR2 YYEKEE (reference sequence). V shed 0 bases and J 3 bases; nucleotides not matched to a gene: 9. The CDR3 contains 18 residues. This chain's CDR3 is CASSLGGGWTSGSYEQYF. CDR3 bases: TGTGCCAGCAGCTTGGGTGGGGGGTGGACTAGCGGGAGCTACGAGCAGTACTTC.

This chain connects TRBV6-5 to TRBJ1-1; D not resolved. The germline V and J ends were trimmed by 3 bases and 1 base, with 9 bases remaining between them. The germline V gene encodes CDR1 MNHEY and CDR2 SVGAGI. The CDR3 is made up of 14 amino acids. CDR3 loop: CASSYVPSNTEAFF. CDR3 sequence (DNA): TGTGCCAGCAGTTATGTCCCGTCGAACACTGAAGCTTTCTTT.

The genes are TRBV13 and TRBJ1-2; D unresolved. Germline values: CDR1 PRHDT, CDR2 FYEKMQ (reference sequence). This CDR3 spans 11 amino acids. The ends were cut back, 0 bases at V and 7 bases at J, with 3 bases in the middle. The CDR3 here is CASSLGVGYTF. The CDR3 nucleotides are TGTGCCAGCAGCTTAGGGGTTGGCTACACCTTC. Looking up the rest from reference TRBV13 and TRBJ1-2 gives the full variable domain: AAGVIQSPRHLIKEKRETATLKCYPIPRHDTVYWYQQGPGQDPQFLISFYEKMQSDKGSIPDRFSAQQFSDYHSELNMSSLELGDSALYFCASSLGVGYTFGSGTRLTVV.

This chain's CDR3 is CASRGQPTAEAFF. CDR3 nucleotides: TGTGCCAGCAGGGGCCAGCCCACGGCTGAAGCTTTCTTT. The chain uses TRBV2 and TRBJ1-1, with D unresolved. V dropped 6 bases and J dropped 6 bases, with 14 bases sitting between them. The germline gives CDR1 SNHLY, CDR2 FYNNEI. The CDR3 is made up of 13 amino acids.

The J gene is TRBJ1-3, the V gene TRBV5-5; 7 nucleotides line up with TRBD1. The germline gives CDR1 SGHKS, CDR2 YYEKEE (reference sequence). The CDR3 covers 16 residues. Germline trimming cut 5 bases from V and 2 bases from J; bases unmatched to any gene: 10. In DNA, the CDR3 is TGTGCCAGCAGGAGAGAGACAGGGCAGGCTGGAAACACCATATATTTT. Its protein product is CASRRETGQAGNTIYF.

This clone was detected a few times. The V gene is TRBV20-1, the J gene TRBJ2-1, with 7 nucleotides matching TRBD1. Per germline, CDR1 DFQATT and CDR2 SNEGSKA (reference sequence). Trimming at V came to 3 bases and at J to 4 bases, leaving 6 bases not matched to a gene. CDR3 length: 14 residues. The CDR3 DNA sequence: TGCAGTGCTAGTGGACAGGATAGTTACAATGAGCAGTTCTTC. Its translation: CSASGQDSYNEQFF.

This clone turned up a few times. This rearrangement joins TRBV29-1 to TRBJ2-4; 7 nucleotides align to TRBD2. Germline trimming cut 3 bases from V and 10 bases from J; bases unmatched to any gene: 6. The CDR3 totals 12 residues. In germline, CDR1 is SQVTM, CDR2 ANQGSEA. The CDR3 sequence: CSVEGGDRIQYF. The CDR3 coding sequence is TGCAGCGTTGAGGGAGGGGATCGGATTCAGTACTTC.

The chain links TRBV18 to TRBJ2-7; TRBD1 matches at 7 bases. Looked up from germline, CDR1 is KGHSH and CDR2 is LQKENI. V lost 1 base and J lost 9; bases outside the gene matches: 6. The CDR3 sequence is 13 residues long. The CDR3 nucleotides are TGTGCCAGCTCACCACAGGACAGGACCGCGCAGTACTTC. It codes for CASSPQDRTAQYF.

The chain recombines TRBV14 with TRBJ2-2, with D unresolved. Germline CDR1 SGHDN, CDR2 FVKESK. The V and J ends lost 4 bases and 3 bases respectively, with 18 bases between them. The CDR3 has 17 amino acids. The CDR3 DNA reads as TGTGCCAGCAGCCCAAGAATAGGGTGGATGGACACCGGGGAGCTGTTTTTT. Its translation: CASSPRIGWMDTGELFF.

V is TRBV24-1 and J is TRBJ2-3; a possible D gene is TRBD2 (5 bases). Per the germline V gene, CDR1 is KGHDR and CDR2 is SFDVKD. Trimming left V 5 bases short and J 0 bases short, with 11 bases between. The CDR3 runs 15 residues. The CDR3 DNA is TGTGCCACCAGTGGCTCTAGCCCTAGCACAGATACGCAGTATTTT. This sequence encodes CATSGSSPSTDTQYF.

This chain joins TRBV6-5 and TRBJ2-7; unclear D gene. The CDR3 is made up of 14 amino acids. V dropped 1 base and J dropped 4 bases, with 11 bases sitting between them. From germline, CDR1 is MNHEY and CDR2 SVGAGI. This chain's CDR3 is CASSYYPTSYEQYF. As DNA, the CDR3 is TGTGCCAGCAGTTACTACCCCACCAGTTACGAGCAGTACTTC.

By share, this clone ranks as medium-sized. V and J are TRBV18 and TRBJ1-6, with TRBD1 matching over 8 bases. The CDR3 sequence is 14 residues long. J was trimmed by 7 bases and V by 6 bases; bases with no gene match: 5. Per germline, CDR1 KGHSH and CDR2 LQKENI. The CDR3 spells CASSGQGVNSPLHF. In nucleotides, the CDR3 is TGTGCCAGCTCCGGACAGGGAGTGAATTCACCCCTCCACTTT.

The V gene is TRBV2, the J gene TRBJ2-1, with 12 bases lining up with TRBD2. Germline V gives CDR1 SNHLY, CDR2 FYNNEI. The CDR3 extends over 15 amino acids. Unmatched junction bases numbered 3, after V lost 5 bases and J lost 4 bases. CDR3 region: CASSPSGGAYNEQFF. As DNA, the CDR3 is TGTGCCAGCAGTCCTAGCGGGGGGGCGTACAATGAGCAGTTCTTC. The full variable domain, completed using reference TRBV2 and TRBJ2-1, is EPEVTQTPSHQVTQMGQEVILRCVPISNHLYFYWYRQILGQKVEFLVSFYNNEISEKSEIFDDQFSVERPDGSNFTLKIRSTKLEDSAMYFCASSPSGGAYNEQFFGPGTRLTVL.

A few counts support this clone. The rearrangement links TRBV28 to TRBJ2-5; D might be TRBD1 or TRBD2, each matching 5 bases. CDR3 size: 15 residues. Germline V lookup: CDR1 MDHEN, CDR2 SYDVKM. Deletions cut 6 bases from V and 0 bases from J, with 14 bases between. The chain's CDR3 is CASRRGRRYQETQYF. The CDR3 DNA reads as TGTGCCAGCAGACGGGGACGCCGGTACCAAGAGACCCAGTACTTC.

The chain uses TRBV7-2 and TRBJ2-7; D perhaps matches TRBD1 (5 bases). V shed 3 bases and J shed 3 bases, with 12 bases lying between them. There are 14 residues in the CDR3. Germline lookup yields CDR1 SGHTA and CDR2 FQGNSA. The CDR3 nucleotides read TGTGCCAGCAGCTTGGGCAGGGATTACTACGAGCAGTACTTC. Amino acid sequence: CASSLGRDYYEQYF.

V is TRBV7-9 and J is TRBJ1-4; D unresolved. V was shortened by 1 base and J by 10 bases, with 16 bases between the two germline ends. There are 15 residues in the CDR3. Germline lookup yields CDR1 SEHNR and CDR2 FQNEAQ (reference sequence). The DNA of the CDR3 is TGTGCCAGCAGCTTAGAACAGAATGGGTGGGGAAAACTGTTTTTT. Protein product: CASSLEQNGWGKLFF.

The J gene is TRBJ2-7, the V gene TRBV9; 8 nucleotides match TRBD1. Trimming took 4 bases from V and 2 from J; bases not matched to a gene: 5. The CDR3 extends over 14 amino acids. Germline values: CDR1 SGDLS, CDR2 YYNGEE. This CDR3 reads CASSSGTGAYEQYF. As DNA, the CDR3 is TGTGCCAGCAGCTCTGGGACAGGCGCCTACGAGCAGTACTTC. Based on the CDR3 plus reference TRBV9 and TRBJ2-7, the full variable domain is DSGVTQTPKHLITATGQRVTLRCSPRSGDLSVYWYQQSLDQGLQFLIQYYNGEERAKGNILERFSAQQFPDLHSELNLSSLELGDSALYFCASSSGTGAYEQYFGPGTRLTVT.

The CDR3 coding sequence is TGCGCCAGCAGGAGGGAGGGGGCGAAGGACTATGGCTACACCTTC. It codes for CASRREGAKDYGYTF. The chain employs TRBV4-1 and TRBJ1-2, with 7 bases identical to TRBD1. The ends lost 6 bases at V and 3 bases at J; junction bases unmatched: 10. Germline CDR1 and CDR2: MGHRA and YSYEKL. The CDR3 contains 15 residues.